Listed below are T cell receptor beta chains from one sample, sequenced in a study of lymphopenia after photon versus proton radiotherapy. Profiling relied on immunoSEQ multiplex PCR, and the TCRdb table lists in-frame clones only, not all of them. The table lists some 30,000 clones, roughly 87% of them singletons, with 40% to 60% in the top ten. The input for sequencing was peripheral blood, taken from a patient treated with proton-based radiotherapy. These receptors were collected from a woman aged 55-69 years with cholangiocarcinoma. Some clones in this sample may be carry-over from other donors' samples. The CDR3 runs from the conserved cysteine through the conserved F or W. The order of the fields is J gene, D gene, V gene, clone size, CDR3 DNA, CDR3 protein. D genes are given only for firm matches. The size field is filled for only some rows; it gives once, few, many or a size class.

TRBJ1-1 | . | TRBV19 | once | TGTGCCAGTAGTCCATGGGGAGAGGGGAACACTGAAGCTTTCTTT | CASSPWGEGNTEAFF
TRBJ2-3 | . | TRBV5-4 | . | TGTGCCAGCAGCCCCGGGGGACCGGGCCAGACCAGCACAGATACGCAGTATTTT | CASSPGGPGQTSTDTQYF
TRBJ2-1 | . | TRBV5-1 | . | TGCGCCAGCAGCCTTGTTAACAATGAGCAGTTCTTC | CASSLVNNEQFF
TRBJ2-1 | . | TRBV5-6 | . | TGTGCCAGCAGCTTGGGGCCGTACGGTGAGCAGTTCTTC | CASSLGPYGEQFF
TRBJ2-5 | . | TRBV7-9 | . | TGTGCCAGCAGCTTAACAGCCGGTGGGGAGACCCAGTACTTC | CASSLTAGGETQYF
TRBJ1-2 | . | TRBV7-8 | . | TGTGCCAGCAGCTTAGAGCACAGGCTTAAGACCGGCTACACCTTC | CASSLEHRLKTGYTF
TRBJ2-2 | TRBD2 | TRBV7-3 | . | TGTGCCAGCAGCTTAACCCCCTCACTTGGAAGCGGGGACCGCGATGGGGAGCTGTTTTTT | CASSLTPSLGSGDRDGELFF
TRBJ2-1 | TRBD1 | TRBV6-5 | once | TGTGCCAGCAGATCCACAGGGGGTGAGCAGTTCTTC | CASRSTGGEQFF
TRBJ2-7 | TRBD1 | TRBV2 | . | TGTGCCAGCAGTCGGGACAGCTACGAGCAGTACTTC | CASSRDSYEQYF
TRBJ1-1 | TRBD1 | TRBV7-9 | . | TGTGCCAGCAGCGGGCCAGGGGGGGACTTGAACACTGAAGCTTTCTTT | CASSGPGGDLNTEAFF
TRBJ1-1 | . | TRBV7-6 | . | TGTGCCAGCAGCTTTACAACCGAGGGGAACACTGAAGCTTTCTTT | CASSFTTEGNTEAFF
TRBJ1-6 | . | TRBV19 | few | TGTGCCAGCGCCCCCTCCGTGAGGGGAGCCCTCCACTTT | CASAPSVRGALHF
TRBJ1-3 | . | TRBV5-1 | . | TGCGCCAGCAGCTTGGCCGTTGACCAGAGAACTGGAAACACCATATATTTT | CASSLAVDQRTGNTIYF
TRBJ2-5 | . | TRBV6-1 | . | TGTGCCAGCAGTGAAGGGGTGTACCAAGAGACCCAGTACTTC | CASSEGVYQETQYF
TRBJ1-2 | . | TRBV6-1 | few | TGTGCCAGCAGTGGGCGGACGGGCAACTATGGCTACACCTTC | CASSGRTGNYGYTF
TRBJ2-2 | . | TRBV5-1 | . | TGCGCCAGCAGCCAGGACAAGGTTGACACCGGGGAGCTGTTTTTT | CASSQDKVDTGELFF
TRBJ1-1 | . | TRBV9 | few | TGTGCCAGCAGCGTCACCGGGACAAGTTACACTGAAGCTTTCTTT | CASSVTGTSYTEAFF
TRBJ1-3 | . | TRBV7-8 | medium-sized | TGTGCCAGCAGCCTGGGATTTGGGGGAGGAAACACCATATATTTT | CASSLGFGGGNTIYF
TRBJ2-7 | . | TRBV9 | . | TGTGCCAGCAGCGCCCGCTCCGGGACGACCACCTACGAGCAGTACTTC | CASSARSGTTTYEQYF
TRBJ2-7 | . | TRBV4-2 | . | TGTGCCAGCAGCCGCCGGGCCTACGAGCAGTACTTC | CASSRRAYEQYF
TRBJ2-7 | . | TRBV7-2 | . | TGTGCCAGCAGCTTACATAGGAGCGAGCAGTACTTC | CASSLHRSEQYF
TRBJ2-3 | . | TRBV27 | . | TGTGCCAGCAGTTTTACCGGGGATACGCAGTATTTT | CASSFTGDTQYF
TRBJ2-5 | . | TRBV11-2 | once | TGTGCCAGCAGCTTAGGGGCAGGGTCTCAAGAGACCCAGTACTTC | CASSLGAGSQETQYF
TRBJ2-7 | TRBD1 | TRBV18 | . | TGTGCCAGCTCACCGGACAGGCTGGGCGAGCAGTACTTC | CASSPDRLGEQYF
TRBJ2-7 | TRBD1 | TRBV19 | . | TGTGCCAGTAGTACCAGGGGGCAATACGAGCAGTACTTC | CASSTRGQYEQYF
TRBJ1-2 | . | TRBV15 | . | TGTGCCACCAGCAGAGTCAGGGAGGGGAACTATGGCTACACCTTC | CATSRVREGNYGYTF
TRBJ2-1 | TRBD1 | TRBV9 | . | TGTGCCAGCAGCCCCGGGACAGGGAGCTACAATGAGCAGTTCTTC | CASSPGTGSYNEQFF
TRBJ2-5 | TRBD1 | TRBV9 | . | TGTGCCAGCAGCGACGGACAGGGGGCTCTAGAGACCCAGTACTTC | CASSDGQGALETQYF